Given below is one T cell receptor (beta chain) in context. Germline lookup yields CDR1 MNHEY and CDR2 SVGAGI. CDR3 length equals 12 residues. V was cut by 6 bases and J by 5 bases, with 10 bases left in between. Generated by immunoSEQ multiplex PCR, the TCRdb table keeps only in-frame clones and is missing some. The sample gives under 200,000 clones, roughly 95% of which show up once; approximately 0.97% is in the top ten. The data were taken from a study of control samples from healthy donors and cancer patients. The sequence was collected from a woman aged 30 to 39 in good health. The chain recombines TRBV6-5 with TRBJ2-5; D ambiguous. Material for sequencing was blood. CDR3 sequence (DNA): TGTGCCAGCAGCCCAACACGGGAGACCCAGTACTTC. It specifies CASSPTRETQYF.